This T cell receptor (beta chain) comes out of a study of T cells in Graves' hyperthyroidism and ophthalmopathy. Researchers amplified the TCR beta CDR3 regions from RNA transcripts. The primer set for the first-round RT-PCR of the TCR CDR3 was HTBI. MiXCR was run by TCRdb on the multiplex PCR reads, yielding one entry per CDR3 protein. This table holds hundreds of thousands of distinct CDR3 sequences, roughly 37% found once. Points from the study as a whole: Ophthalmopathy stood apart from stable hyperthyroidism in a 13 V-J model.

Patients aged 18 to 65 had newly diagnosed hyperthyroidism that had lasted under 2 months. In making diagnoses, clinical symptoms, serum thyroxine and TRAb, thyroid ultrasound and orbital computed tomography were all used. At least ten counts were recorded for this clonotype. Its antigen is undetermined. The CDR3 has 14 amino acids. V shed 7 bases and J 5 bases; nucleotides not matched to a gene: 12. Germline V gene lookup returns CDR1 SQVTM and CDR2 ANQGSEA. The receptor comes from a man between 18 and 35 years old with Graves' hyperthyroidism. The sequenced material came from blood. The chain carries TRBV29-1 and TRBJ1-1; 8 bases match TRBD1. Here the CDR3 DNA reads TGCAGCGCCCAGACAGGGGCGGTGGGGACTGAAGCTTTCTTT. This encodes CSAQTGAVGTEAFF.